This T cell receptor beta chain was retrieved from a study of graft-versus-host responses after intestinal transplantation. Looked up from germline, CDR1 is LGHNA and CDR2 is YSLEER. Germline trimming cut 0 bases from V and 1 base from J; bases unmatched to any gene: 14. The CDR3 has 21 amino acids. To note about this clone: Its antigen is unknown.

Sequencing was performed with immunoSEQ multiplex PCR; in TCRdb, only in-frame clones are kept and a portion is missing. The data contain tens of thousands of clones, 88% of them singletons. The rearrangement joins TRBV4-3 to TRBJ2-3; 12 bases map to TRBD2. This receptor was taken from a human donor who was the organ donor for an intestinal transplant. The material was unstimulated CD4+ T cells sorted from spleen or lymph node cells, obtained before transplant. The CDR3 here is CASSQEPSTSGSILGTDTQYF. Here the CDR3 DNA reads TGCGCCAGCAGCCAAGAACCCTCGACTAGCGGGAGCATCCTAGGCACAGATACGCAGTATTTT.